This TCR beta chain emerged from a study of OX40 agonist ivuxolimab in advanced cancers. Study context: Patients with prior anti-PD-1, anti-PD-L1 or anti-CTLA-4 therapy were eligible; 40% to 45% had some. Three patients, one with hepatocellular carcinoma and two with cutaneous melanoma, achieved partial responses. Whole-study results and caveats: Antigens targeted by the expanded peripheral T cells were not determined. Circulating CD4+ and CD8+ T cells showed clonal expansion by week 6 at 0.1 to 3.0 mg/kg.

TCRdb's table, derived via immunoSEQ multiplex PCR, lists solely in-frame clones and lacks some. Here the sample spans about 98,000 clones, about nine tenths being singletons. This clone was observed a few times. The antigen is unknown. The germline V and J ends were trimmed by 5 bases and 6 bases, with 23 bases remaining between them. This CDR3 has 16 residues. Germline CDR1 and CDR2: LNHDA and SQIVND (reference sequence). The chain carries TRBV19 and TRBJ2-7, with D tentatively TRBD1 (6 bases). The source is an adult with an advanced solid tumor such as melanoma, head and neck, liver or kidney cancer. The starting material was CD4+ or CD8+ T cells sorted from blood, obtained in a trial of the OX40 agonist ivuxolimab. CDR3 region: CASSPMVVQGTAEQYF. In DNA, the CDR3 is TGTGCCAGTAGTCCTATGGTGGTCCAGGGGACGGCCGAGCAGTACTTC. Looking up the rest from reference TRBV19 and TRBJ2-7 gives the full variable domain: DGGITQSPKYLFRKEGQNVTLSCEQNLNHDAMYWYRQDPGQGLRLIYYSQIVNDFQKGDIAEGYSVSREKKESFPLTVTSAQKNPTAFYLCASSPMVVQGTAEQYFGPGTRLTVT.